This T cell receptor beta chain was captured in a study of blood T cells in healthy people across ages. Primed by a sample-barcoded 5' primer and a J-beta primer mix, a second PCR proceeded for 7 to 11 cycles. From each sample, at least 3 million paired-end reads containing CDR3 were obtained. TCRdb ran MiXCR on the 5' RACE reads and lists one entry per CDR3 protein. The sample shows about a million distinct CDR3 sequences, around 46% of them seen only once. The V gene's germline CDR1 is SGHTA and CDR2 FQGTGA. V lost 0 bases, J lost 6 bases, and 5 bases stayed unmatched. This CDR3 has 16 amino acids. The sequence derives from a young man in good health. The sequencing sample was made of blood. The V call is TRBV7-3, the J call TRBJ2-1; TRBD2 matches 10 bases. The CDR3 region is CASSLTLAGAGNEQFF. The CDR3 DNA sequence: TGTGCCAGCAGCTTAACCCTAGCGGGGGCTGGCAATGAGCAGTTCTTC. Filled out from reference TRBV7-3 and TRBJ2-1, the complete variable domain reads GAGVSQTPSNKVTEKGKYVELRCDPISGHTALYWYRQSLGQGPEFLIYFQGTGAADDSGLPNDRFFAVRPEGSVSTLKIQRTERGDSAVYLCASSLTLAGAGNEQFFGPGTRLTVL.